Below are 17 T cell receptor beta chains sequenced from a single sample in a study of blood T cell repertoires in COVID-19. Clones were sequenced by immunoSEQ multiplex PCR, and TCRdb holds only the in-frame ones, with some missing. The repertoire has approximately 250,000 clones, more than 70% of them found once; the top ten carry more than 1%. Sequences were obtained from PBMCs or T cells enriched from blood (not recorded which). These receptors all come from a woman aged 40 to 50 with acute COVID-19.

This clone has only a few counts. The chain combines TRBV29-1 with TRBJ2-2; the D gene is possibly TRBD2 (5 bases). CDR1 is SQVTM and CDR2 is ANQGSEA in the germline V gene. V gave up 6 bases and J gave up 1 base, with 9 bases separating them. CDR3 length: 13 amino acids. CDR3 bases: TGCAGCGTAGGTGAGGGGAACACCGGGGAGCTGTTTTTT. It encodes CSVGEGNTGELFF.

This clone appeared a few times. The chain employs TRBV19 and TRBJ1-1, with no clear D. V was cut by 5 bases and J by 4 bases, with 11 bases left in between. This CDR3 is 13 amino acids long. The V gene's germline CDR1 is LNHDA and CDR2 SQIVND (reference sequence). The CDR3 here is CASSLTAGTEAFF. DNA for the CDR3: TGTGCCAGTAGTCTCACCGCAGGCACTGAAGCTTTCTTT.

V gene TRBV7-2 combines with J gene TRBJ1-5; TRBD1 aligns across 9 bases. The CDR3 contains 15 residues. Germline-derived CDR1 and CDR2 are SGHTA and FQGNSA. V was clipped by 7 bases and J by 4 bases; unmatched bases: 8. The CDR3 is CASNSGQGVNQPQHF. In DNA form, the CDR3 reads TGTGCCAGCAACTCGGGACAGGGCGTTAATCAGCCCCAGCATTTT.

The gene calls are TRBV10-3 and TRBJ2-7, with D maybe TRBD1 (5 bases). The CDR3 is made up of 14 amino acids. Germline V gives CDR1 ENHRY, CDR2 SYGVKD. The germline V and J ends were trimmed by 8 bases and 5 bases, with 19 bases remaining between them. This chain's CDR3 is CAIGGEGVADEQYV. CDR3 nucleotide sequence: TGTGCCATCGGCGGTGAAGGGGTGGCGGACGAGCAGTACGTC.

This clone has more than one count but fewer than ten. The V gene is TRBV4-2, the J gene TRBJ1-1; perhaps TRBD1 as D (5 bases). There are 15 residues in the CDR3. Germline V gives CDR1 LGHNA, CDR2 YNFKEQ. Trimming left V 2 bases short and J 3 bases short, with 13 bases between. As DNA, the CDR3 is TGTGCCAGCAGCCAAATCAGGGATCTGGACACTGAAGCTTTCTTT. It translates to CASSQIRDLDTEAFF.

V is TRBV29-1 and J is TRBJ2-5; D is uncertain. Looked up from germline, CDR1 is SQVTM and CDR2 is ANQGSEA. This CDR3 contains 10 residues. V was shortened by 7 bases and J by 5 bases, with 8 bases between the two germline ends. The DNA for the CDR3 is TGCAGCGGGGGTGGCGAGACCCAGTACTTC. Protein: CSGGGETQYF.

The chain recombines TRBV19 with TRBJ2-2; 11 nucleotides align to TRBD1. Germline V gene data show CDR1 as LNHDA and CDR2 as SQIVND (reference sequence). The CDR3 has 16 residues. The J segment lost 5 bases and the V segment lost 6 bases, leaving 8 bases of the junction unmatched. The CDR3 region has the DNA TGTGCCAGTAGGGGAGGGACAGGGGGTAGAACCGGGGAGCTGTTTTTT. It yields the protein CASRGGTGGRTGELFF.

To note about this clone: At the DNA level, this CDR3 is encoded by other sequences in the same sample as well. The rearrangement joins TRBV3-1 (or the pseudogene TRBV3-2) to TRBJ1-5; 7 nucleotides line up with TRBD1. Trimming removed 2 bases from V and 5 bases from J; junction bases left unmatched: 0. Germline lookup yields CDR1 LGHDT and CDR2 YNNKEL (reference sequence). The CDR3 is 13 amino acids. This CDR3 is CASSQQGDQPQHF. Here the CDR3 DNA reads TGTGCCAGCAGCCAACAGGGGGATCAGCCCCAGCATTTT.

This clone was detected only once. The chain carries TRBV5-1 and TRBJ1-1; 8 nucleotides match TRBD1. Germline V lookup: CDR1 SGHRS, CDR2 YFSETQ. V lost 1 base and J lost 1; bases outside the gene matches: 6. The CDR3 consists of 16 residues. The DNA for the CDR3 is TGCGCCAGCAGCTTGTTGCCGGGACAGGAGAACACTGAAGCTTTCTTT. Its translation is CASSLLPGQENTEAFF.

The CDR3 DNA reads TGCGCCAGCAGCCCCGGCCGGACTAGCGGAACCTACAATGAGCAGTTCTTC. Translated, it gives CASSPGRTSGTYNEQFF. This rearrangement joins TRBV5-1 to TRBJ2-1, with TRBD2 identical over 10 bases. V was pared by 4 bases and J by 2 bases, with 9 bases of the junction left unmatched. The CDR3 has 17 residues. In germline, CDR1 is SGHRS, CDR2 YFSETQ.

This chain links TRBV5-1 with TRBJ1-2, with D possibly being TRBD1 (6 bases). This CDR3 spans 14 amino acids. Trimming cost V 0 bases and J 2 bases, with 8 bases left between them. Per the germline V gene, CDR1 is SGHRS and CDR2 is YFSETQ. Here the CDR3 reads CASSLEDSNYGYTF. CDR3 in DNA: TGCGCCAGCAGCTTGGAGGACAGCAACTATGGCTACACCTTC.

CDR3 nucleotides: TGTGCCACCCAACGGGGGGGGCCGCCAGAAGGAGGCTACACCTTC. It specifies CATQRGGPPEGGYTF. This chain connects TRBV19 to TRBJ1-2; D might be TRBD1 (6 bases). The ends were cut back, 10 bases at V and 8 bases at J, with 26 bases in the middle. This CDR3 region has 15 residues. Germline loops: CDR1 LNHDA, CDR2 SQIVND (reference sequence). Variable domain in full (rest from reference TRBV19 and TRBJ1-2): DGGITQSPKYLFRKEGQNVTLSCEQNLNHDAMYWYRQDPGQGLRLIYYSQIVNDFQKGDIAEGYSVSREKKESFPLTVTSAQKNPTAFYLCATQRGGPPEGGYTFGSGTRLTVV.

The chain recombines TRBV6-5 with TRBJ1-5; D is undetermined. V was pared by 7 bases and J by 5 bases, with 18 bases between. The germline V gene encodes CDR1 MNHEY and CDR2 SVGAGI. The CDR3 spans 15 residues. The CDR3 nucleotides are TGTGCCAGCAACCCTAGGTCCGGAGCGGATCAGCCCCAGCATTTT. It codes for CASNPRSGADQPQHF.

The CDR3 coding sequence is TGTGCCAGCTCACTCGGACAAGACTACGAGCAGTACGTC. The encoded protein is CASSLGQDYEQYV. V usage is TRBV18 and J usage is TRBJ2-7, with D possibly TRBD1 on 5 matching bases. The V gene's germline CDR1 is KGHSH and CDR2 LQKENI. The CDR3 is 13 amino acids. V dropped 4 bases and J dropped 3 bases, with 10 bases sitting between them.

The gene calls are TRBV30 and TRBJ2-1; unclear D gene. Trimming stripped 1 base from V and 6 bases from J, with 10 bases between. Germline V lookup: CDR1 GTSNPN, CDR2 SVGIG (reference sequence). This CDR3 contains 13 residues. The CDR3 spells CAWSGNSRNEQFF. The CDR3 region has the DNA TGTGCCTGGAGTGGTAATAGCCGCAATGAGCAGTTCTTC.

This clone was seen a few times. The chain couples TRBV7-2 to TRBJ2-7, with 9 bases lining up with TRBD2. Losses at the gene ends were 4 bases for V and 0 bases for J; bases not matched to a gene: 4. Looked up from germline, CDR1 is SGHTA and CDR2 is FQGNSA. CDR3 size: 15 residues. The CDR3 protein is CASSYKAGGSYEQYV. CDR3 nucleotides: TGTGCCAGCAGCTACAAAGCGGGAGGCTCCTACGAGCAGTACGTC.

This clone was recorded many times. The genes are TRBV7-9 and TRBJ2-1, with 11 positions matching TRBD2. The germline gives CDR1 SEHNR, CDR2 FQNEAQ (reference sequence). V was pared by 5 bases and J by 4 bases, with 4 bases of the junction left unmatched. This CDR3 spans 15 amino acids. The DNA of the CDR3 is TGTGCCAGCAGCGACCGACTAGCGGGGTACAATGAGCAGTTCTTC. It is translated as CASSDRLAGYNEQFF.